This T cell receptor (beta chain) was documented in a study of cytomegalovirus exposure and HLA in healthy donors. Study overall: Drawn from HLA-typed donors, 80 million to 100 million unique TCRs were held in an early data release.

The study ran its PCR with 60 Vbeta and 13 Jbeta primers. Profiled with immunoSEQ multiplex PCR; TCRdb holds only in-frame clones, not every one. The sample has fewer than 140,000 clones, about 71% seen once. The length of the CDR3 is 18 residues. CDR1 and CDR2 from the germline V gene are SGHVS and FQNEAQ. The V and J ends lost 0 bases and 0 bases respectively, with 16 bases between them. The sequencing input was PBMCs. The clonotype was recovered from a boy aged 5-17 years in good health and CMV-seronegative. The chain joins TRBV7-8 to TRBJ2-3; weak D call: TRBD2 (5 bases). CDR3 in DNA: TGTGCCAGCAGCTTAGCGTTCATTAGCGATACTAGCACAGATACGCAGTATTTT. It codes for CASSLAFISDTSTDTQYF.